This T cell receptor beta chain appears in the sequencing data of a study of T cells in Graves' hyperthyroidism and ophthalmopathy. There were TCR beta CDR3 regions amplified from RNA transcripts. Researchers ran a first-round RT-PCR on the TCR CDR3 using the HTBI primer set. One entry per CDR3 protein, called by TCRdb with MiXCR from the multiplex PCR reads. The sample holds 350,000 to 400,000 distinct CDR3 sequences, around 14% seen once. Germline V gene sequence: CDR1 SQVTM, CDR2 ANQGSEA. V lost 6 bases to trimming and J lost 15 bases; unmatched junction nucleotides: 7. This CDR3 is built from 12 residues. Notes on this clonotype: No antigen is known for it.

Study-level findings and limits: Most clonotypes that expanded in the thyroid above 0.001 also showed up in blood. Ophthalmopathy was distinguished from stable hyperthyroidism by 13 V-J signatures.

The chain carries TRBV29-1 and TRBJ2-1; 14 nucleotides line up with TRBD2. This TCR came from a woman aged 25 to 39 with Graves' hyperthyroidism. The sample taken for sequencing was blood. In DNA, the CDR3 is TGCAGCGTATCGGGACTAGCGGGAGTATGGTTCTTC. Amino acid sequence: CSVSGLAGVWFF.